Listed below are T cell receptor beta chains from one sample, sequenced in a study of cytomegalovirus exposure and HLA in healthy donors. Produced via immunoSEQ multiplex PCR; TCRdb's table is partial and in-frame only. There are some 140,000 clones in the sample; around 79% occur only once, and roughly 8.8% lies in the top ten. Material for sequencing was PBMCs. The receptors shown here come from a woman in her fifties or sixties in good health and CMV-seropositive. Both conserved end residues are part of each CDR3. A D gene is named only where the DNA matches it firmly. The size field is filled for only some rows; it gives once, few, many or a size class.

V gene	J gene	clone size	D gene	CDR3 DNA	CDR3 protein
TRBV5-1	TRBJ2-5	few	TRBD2	TGCGCCAGCAGCTTGGCCTTGGGACTAGCGGCACAAGAGACCCAGTACTTC	CASSLALGLAAQETQYF
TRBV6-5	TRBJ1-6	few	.	TGTGCCAGCAGTTACCCGCGGGGGGGCGAAAATTCACCCCTCCACTTT	CASSYPRGGENSPLHF
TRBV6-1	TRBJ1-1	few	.	TGTGCCAGCAGTGAAGTCAGGGGTGGAAACACTGAAGCTTTCTTT	CASSEVRGGNTEAFF
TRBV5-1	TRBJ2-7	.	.	TGCGCCAGCAGCTTCGGCAGGGTGGGGGAGCAGTACTTC	CASSFGRVGEQYF
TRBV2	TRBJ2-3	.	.	TGTGCCAGCAATCGCCAGAACACAGATACGCAGTATTTT	CASNRQNTDTQYF
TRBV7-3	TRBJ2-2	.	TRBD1	TGTGCCAGCAGCTTAACGGGACAGGGCGCACGAGGGGAGCTGTTTTTT	CASSLTGQGARGELFF
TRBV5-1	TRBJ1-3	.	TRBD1	TGCGCCAGCAGCCGGGACAGGGGGCCTAACACCATATATTTT	CASSRDRGPNTIYF
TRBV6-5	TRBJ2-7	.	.	TGTGCCAGCGTTAGCGGGACAGGGTACGAGCAGTACTTC	CASVSGTGYEQYF
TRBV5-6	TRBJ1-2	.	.	TGTGCCAGCAGCTTCTCTAGGAGTGGCTACACCTTC	CASSFSRSGYTF
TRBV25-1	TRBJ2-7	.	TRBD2	TGTGCCAGCACCCGAACCCGGGGGGGGTACGAGCAGTACTTC	CASTRTRGGYEQYF
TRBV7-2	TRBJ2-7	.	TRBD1	TGTGCCAGCAGCCGACAGGGGACAGGAGGGGAGCAGTACTTC	CASSRQGTGGEQYF
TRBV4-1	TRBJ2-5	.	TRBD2	TGCGCCAGCAGCCAAGAGGGAGGACTAGCGGGGGGAGGCTTGAGTTTGGAGACCCAGTACTTC	CASSQEGGLAGGGLSLETQYF
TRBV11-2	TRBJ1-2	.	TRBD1	TGTGCCAGCAGCTCGACAGGGGGGGCTGGCTACACCTTC	CASSSTGGAGYTF
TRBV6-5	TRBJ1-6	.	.	TGTGCCAGCAGTCCCTCGGGGGGGAGTTACTCACCCCTCCACTTT	CASSPSGGSYSPLHF
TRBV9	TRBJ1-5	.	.	TGTGCCAGCAGCTCACAGGGAAGCAATCAGCCCCAGCATTTT	CASSSQGSNQPQHF
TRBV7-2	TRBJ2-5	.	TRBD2	TGTGCCAGCAGCTTACAGCGGGGGGACCAAGAGACCCAGTACTTC	CASSLQRGDQETQYF
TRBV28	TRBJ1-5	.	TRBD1	TGTGCCAGCAGTTCCGGACAGGGCAATCAGCCCCAGCATTTT	CASSSGQGNQPQHF
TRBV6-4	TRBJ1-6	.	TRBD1	TGTGCCAGCAGGGGACAGAACGGCGATAATTCACCCCTCCACTTT	CASRGQNGDNSPLHF
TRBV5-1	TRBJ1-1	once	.	TGCGCCAGCAGCGTTACAGGGAGCACTGAAGCTTTCTTT	CASSVTGSTEAFF
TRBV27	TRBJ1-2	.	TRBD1	TGTGCCAGCAGTTCCTTTTTCCTCGGACAGGGAAACTATGGCTACACCTTC	CASSSFFLGQGNYGYTF
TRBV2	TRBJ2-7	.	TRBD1	TGTGCCAGCAGTGCCCCAACAGGGGAGTACTTC	CASSAPTGEYF
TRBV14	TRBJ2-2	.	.	TGTGCCAGCAGCCTCGTAACCGGGGAGCTGTTTTTT	CASSLVTGELFF
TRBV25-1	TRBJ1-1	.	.	TGTGCCAGCAGAGACAGACAGTTGACTGAAGCTTTCTTT	CASRDRQLTEAFF
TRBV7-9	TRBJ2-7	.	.	TGTGCCAGCAGCCCCCGCCAGGGTCCCCCCTACGAGCAGTACTTC	CASSPRQGPPYEQYF
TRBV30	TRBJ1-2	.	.	TGTGCCTGGACCCGAGAGCTCGGGTATGGCTACACCTTC	CAWTRELGYGYTF
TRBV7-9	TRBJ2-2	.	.	TGTGCCGCGCCGGTAGCGAACACCGGGGAGCTGTTTTTT	CAAPVANTGELFF
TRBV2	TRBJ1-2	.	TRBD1	TGTGCCAGCAGAGGGACAGGGACTCCTAACTATGGCTACACCTTC	CASRGTGTPNYGYTF
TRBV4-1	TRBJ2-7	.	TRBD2	TGCGCCAGCAGCCAAGCTCCCCCCCGGGGGGGCTATTACGAGCAGTACTTC	CASSQAPPRGGYYEQYF
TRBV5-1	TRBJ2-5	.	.	TGCGCCAGCAGCCCGGGCCCGGAGGTGGAGACCCAGTACTTC	CASSPGPEVETQYF
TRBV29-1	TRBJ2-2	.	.	TGCAGCGTGGGAGCGACAACCACCCCCGGGGAGCTGTTTTTT	CSVGATTTPGELFF
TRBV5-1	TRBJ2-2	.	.	TGCGCCAGCAATCACCCTAGCGCGCAACCCTCGGGGACCGGGGAGCTGTTTTTT	CASNHPSAQPSGTGELFF
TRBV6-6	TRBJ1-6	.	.	TGTGCCAGCAGACGGGGGGAGGTGCGGTCACCCCTCCACTTT	CASRRGEVRSPLHF
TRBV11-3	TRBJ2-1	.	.	TGTGCCAGCAGCTTAGATGGCCCCTCAAACAATGAGCAGTTCTTC	CASSLDGPSNNEQFF
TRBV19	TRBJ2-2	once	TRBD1	TGTGCCAGTACCTCGACAGGGGACACCGGGGAGCTGTTTTTT	CASTSTGDTGELFF
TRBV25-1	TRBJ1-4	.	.	TGTGCCAGCAGTGAAAGTAACCGCGCTAATGAAAAACTGTTTTTT	CASSESNRANEKLFF
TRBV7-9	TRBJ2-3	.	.	TGTGCCAGCAGCTTAGGGGCAGGGGGGTGGACGCAGTATTTT	CASSLGAGGWTQYF
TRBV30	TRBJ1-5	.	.	TGTGCCTGGGACAGTCCCAATCAGCCCCAGCATTTT	CAWDSPNQPQHF
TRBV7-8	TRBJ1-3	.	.	TGTGCCAGCAGCCAGACTGGACAGGGAAACACCATATATTTT	CASSQTGQGNTIYF
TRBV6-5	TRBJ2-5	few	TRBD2	TGTGCCAGCAGTTACCTAGCGGGGCGGGGGCAAGAGACCCAGTACTTC	CASSYLAGRGQETQYF
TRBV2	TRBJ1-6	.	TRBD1	TGTGCCAGCAGTGTCCGCGGACAGGGGAATTCACCCCTCCACTTT	CASSVRGQGNSPLHF
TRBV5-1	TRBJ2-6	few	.	TGCGCCAGCAAGCCAAATCCAGACAGCTCTGGGGCCAACGTCCTGACTTTC	CASKPNPDSSGANVLTF
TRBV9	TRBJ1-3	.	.	TGTGCCAGCAGCGTAGAGGACAGTCTCTCTGGAAACACCATATATTTT	CASSVEDSLSGNTIYF
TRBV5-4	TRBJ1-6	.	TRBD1	TGTGCCAGCAGCCTTGACCCTGACAGGGCGAGTTCACCCCTCCACTTT	CASSLDPDRASSPLHF
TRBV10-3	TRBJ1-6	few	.	TGTGCCATCAGTGATTCGGGGGAATCACCCCTCCACTTT	CAISDSGESPLHF
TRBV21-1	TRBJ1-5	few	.	TGTGCCAGCAGCAAACAACGGGAGACAGGGGCTGCACTCGTCAATCAGCCCCAGCATTTT	CASSKQRETGAALVNQPQHF
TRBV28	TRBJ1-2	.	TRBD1	TGTGCCACCACGGGGGGACAGGGACCATCCTATGGCTACACCTTC	CATTGGQGPSYGYTF
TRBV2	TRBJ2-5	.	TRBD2	TGTGCCAGCATCCAAAATAGCGGGGGACAAGAGACCCAGTACTTC	CASIQNSGGQETQYF
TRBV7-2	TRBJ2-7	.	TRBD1	TGTGCCAGCAGCTTAGCGGGACAGGGGGAATACGAGCAGTACTTC	CASSLAGQGEYEQYF
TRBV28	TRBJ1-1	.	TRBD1	TGTGCCAGCAGTTTACCCGACAGGGGAACTGAAGCTTTCTTT	CASSLPDRGTEAFF
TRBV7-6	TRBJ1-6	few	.	TGTGCCAGCAGCTTAATGCAGGGGAATTCACCCCTCCACTTT	CASSLMQGNSPLHF
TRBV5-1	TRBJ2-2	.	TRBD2	TGCGCCAGCAGCCCCGTGGTTGCGGGGGGCGGGAACCGGGGAACCGGGGAGCTGTTTTTT	CASSPVVAGGGNRGTGELFF
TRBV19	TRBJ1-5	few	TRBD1	TGTGCCAGTAGTATGGCAGGGGGAAACCAGCCCCAGCATTTT	CASSMAGGNQPQHF
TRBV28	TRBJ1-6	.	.	TGTGCCAGCAGTTCCCCCGGGACACCGGCACCCCTCCACTTT	CASSSPGTPAPLHF
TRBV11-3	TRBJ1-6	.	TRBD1	TGTGCCAGCGGACAGGGGACGGACTCACCCCTCCACTTT	CASGQGTDSPLHF
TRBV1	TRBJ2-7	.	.	TGCACCAGCAGTCGCAAGCTCCGGGGGGCCAGGTACGAGCAGTACTTC	CTSSRKLRGARYEQYF
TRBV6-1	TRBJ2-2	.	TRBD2	TGTGCCAGCCTCCGACTAGCTTCCGGGGAGCTGTTTTTT	CASLRLASGELFF
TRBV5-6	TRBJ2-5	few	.	TGTGCCAGCAGCTTGATACAGAGCGAGACCCAGTACTTC	CASSLIQSETQYF
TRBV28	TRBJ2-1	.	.	TGTGCCAGCAGCCCCCGCAATGAGCAGTTCTTC	CASSPRNEQFF
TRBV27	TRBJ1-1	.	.	TGTGCCAGCAGTTTAGCTCCGAGGACTGAAGCTTTCTTT	CASSLAPRTEAFF
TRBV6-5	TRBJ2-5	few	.	TGTGCCAGCAGACTAGGCGGGCGGGTCGGAGAGACCCAGTACTTC	CASRLGGRVGETQYF